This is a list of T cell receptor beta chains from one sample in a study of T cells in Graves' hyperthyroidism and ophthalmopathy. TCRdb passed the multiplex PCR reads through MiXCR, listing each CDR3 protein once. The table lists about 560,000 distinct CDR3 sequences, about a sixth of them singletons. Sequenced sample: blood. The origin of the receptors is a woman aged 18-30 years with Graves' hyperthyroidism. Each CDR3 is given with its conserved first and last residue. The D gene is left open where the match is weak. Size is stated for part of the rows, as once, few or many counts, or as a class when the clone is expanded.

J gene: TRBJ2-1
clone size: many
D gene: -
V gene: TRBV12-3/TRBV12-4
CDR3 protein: CASRTGVRLYNEQFF
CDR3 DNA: TGTGCCAGCAGGACAGGAGTCAGACTTTACAATGAGCAGTTCTTC

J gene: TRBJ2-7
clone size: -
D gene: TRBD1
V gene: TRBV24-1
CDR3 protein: CATSDPGTDQDEQYF
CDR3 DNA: TGTGCCACCAGTGATCCGGGGACAGATCAGGACGAGCAGTACTTC

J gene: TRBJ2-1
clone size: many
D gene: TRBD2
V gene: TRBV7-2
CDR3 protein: CASSPGVAASGGEQFF
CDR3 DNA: TGTGCCAGCAGCCCCGGAGTAGCGGCTAGCGGGGGGGAGCAGTTCTTC

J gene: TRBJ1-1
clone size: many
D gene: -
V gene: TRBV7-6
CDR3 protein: CASRRDTLNTEAFF
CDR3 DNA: TGTGCCAGCAGACGGGACACTTTGAACACTGAAGCTTTCTTT

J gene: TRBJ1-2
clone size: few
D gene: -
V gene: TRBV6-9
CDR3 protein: CASSSILNYGYTF
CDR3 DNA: TGTGCCAGCAGTTCTATTTTGAACTATGGCTACACCTTC

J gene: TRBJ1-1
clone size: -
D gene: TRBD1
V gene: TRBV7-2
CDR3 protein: CASSVTGGSLNTEAFF
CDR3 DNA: TGTGCCAGCAGCGTTACAGGGGGGTCGTTGAACACTGAAGCTTTCTTT

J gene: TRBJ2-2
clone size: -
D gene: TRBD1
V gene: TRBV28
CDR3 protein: CASSFTGVTGELFF
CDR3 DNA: TGTGCCAGCAGTTTTACAGGGGTCACCGGGGAGCTGTTTTTT

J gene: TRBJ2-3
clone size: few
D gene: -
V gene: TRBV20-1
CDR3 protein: CSARDHRGYSTQYF
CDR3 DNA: TGCAGTGCTAGAGATCACCGGGGGTACAGTACGCAGTATTTT

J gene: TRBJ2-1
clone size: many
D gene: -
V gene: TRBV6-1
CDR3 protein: CASSEWLSVSYNEQFF
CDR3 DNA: TGTGCCAGCAGTGAATGGCTTAGCGTATCCTACAATGAGCAGTTCTTC

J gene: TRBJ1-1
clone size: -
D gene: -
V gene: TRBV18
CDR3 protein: CASSPFLSVNTEAFF
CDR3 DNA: TGTGCCAGCTCACCTTTTTTAAGCGTGAACACTGAAGCTTTCTTT

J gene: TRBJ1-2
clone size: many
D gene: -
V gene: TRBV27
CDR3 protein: CASSPWGRVMDGYTF
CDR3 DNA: TGTGCCAGCAGTCCCTGGGGCAGGGTAATGGATGGCTACACCTTC

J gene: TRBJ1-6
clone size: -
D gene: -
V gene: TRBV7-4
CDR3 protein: CASSFSGYGSPLHF
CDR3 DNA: TGTGCCAGCAGCTTTTCGGGGTACGGTTCACCCCTCCACTTT

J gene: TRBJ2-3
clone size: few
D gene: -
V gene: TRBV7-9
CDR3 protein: CASSLVGVRSTQYF
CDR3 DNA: TGTGCCAGCAGCTTAGTTGGCGTTCGGTCTACGCAGTATTTT

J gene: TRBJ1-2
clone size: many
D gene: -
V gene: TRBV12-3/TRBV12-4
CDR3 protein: CASSLRDSNINYGYTF
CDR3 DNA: TGTGCCAGCAGTTTACGAGACAGTAACATTAACTATGGCTACACCTTC

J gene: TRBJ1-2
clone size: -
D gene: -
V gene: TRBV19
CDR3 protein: CASSIVAGDYGYTF
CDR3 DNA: TGTGCCAGTAGTATAGTGGCAGGGGACTATGGCTACACCTTC

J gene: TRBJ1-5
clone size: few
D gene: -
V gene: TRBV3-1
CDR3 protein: CASSQVGRRGQPQHF
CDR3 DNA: TGTGCCAGCAGCCAAGTGGGGCGGAGGGGTCAGCCCCAGCATTTT

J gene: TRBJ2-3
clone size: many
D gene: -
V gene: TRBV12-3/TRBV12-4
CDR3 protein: CASRPLSGAGTDTQYF
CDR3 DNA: TGTGCCAGCAGACCCCTTAGCGGAGCCGGGACAGATACGCAGTATTTT

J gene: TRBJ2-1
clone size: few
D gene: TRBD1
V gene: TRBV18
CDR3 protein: CASSAGQGSSYNEQFF
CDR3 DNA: TGTGCCAGCTCAGCAGGACAGGGTAGCTCCTACAATGAGCAGTTCTTC

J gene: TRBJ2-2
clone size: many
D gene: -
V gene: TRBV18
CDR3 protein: CASSPVPTTGELFF
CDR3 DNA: TGTGCCAGCTCACCAGTACCAACCACCGGGGAGCTGTTTTTT

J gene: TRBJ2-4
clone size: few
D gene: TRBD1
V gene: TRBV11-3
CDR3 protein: CASSYNRGLSIQYF
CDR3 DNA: TGTGCCAGCAGCTATAACAGGGGGCTCAGCATTCAGTACTTC

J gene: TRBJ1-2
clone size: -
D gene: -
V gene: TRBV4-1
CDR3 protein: CASSQEHSPRGYTF
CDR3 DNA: TGCGCCAGCAGCCAAGAACATTCCCCGCGGGGCTACACCTTC

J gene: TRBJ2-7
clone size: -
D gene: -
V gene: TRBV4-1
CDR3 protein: CASSPPGHRPYEQYF
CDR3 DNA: TGCGCCAGCAGCCCCCCGGGACACCGGCCCTACGAGCAGTACTTC

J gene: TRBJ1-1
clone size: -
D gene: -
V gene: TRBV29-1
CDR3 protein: CSARHSEAFF
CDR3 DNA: TGCAGCGCCCGTCATTCTGAAGCTTTCTTT

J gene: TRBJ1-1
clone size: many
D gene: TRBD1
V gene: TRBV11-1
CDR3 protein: CASSWTGVGTEAFF
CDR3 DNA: TGTGCCAGCAGCTGGACAGGGGTCGGGACTGAAGCTTTCTTT

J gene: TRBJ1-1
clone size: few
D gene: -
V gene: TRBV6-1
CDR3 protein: CASSVDGADTEAFF
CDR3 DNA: TGTGCCAGCAGTGTAGACGGGGCGGACACTGAAGCTTTCTTT

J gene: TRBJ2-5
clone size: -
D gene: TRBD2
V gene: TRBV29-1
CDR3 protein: CSGLAGWETQYF
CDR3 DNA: TGCAGCGGGCTAGCGGGATGGGAGACCCAGTACTTC

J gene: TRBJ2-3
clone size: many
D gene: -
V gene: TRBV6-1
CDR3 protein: CASSRVGDGADTQYF
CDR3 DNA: TGTGCCAGCTCTCGAGTGGGAGACGGTGCAGATACGCAGTATTTT

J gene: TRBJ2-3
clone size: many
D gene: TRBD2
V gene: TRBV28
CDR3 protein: CASSHLPGLADTIDTQYF
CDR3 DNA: TGTGCCAGCAGCCACCTCCCGGGACTAGCGGATACGATAGATACGCAGTATTTT

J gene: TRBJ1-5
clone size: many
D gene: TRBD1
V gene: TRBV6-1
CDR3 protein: CASSGGMTGLGQPQHF
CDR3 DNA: TGTGCCAGCAGTGGGGGGATGACAGGGTTAGGCCAGCCCCAGCATTTT

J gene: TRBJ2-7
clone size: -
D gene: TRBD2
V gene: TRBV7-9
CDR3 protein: CASSYSGSHYEQYF
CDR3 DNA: TGTGCCAGCAGCTATAGCGGGAGCCACTACGAGCAGTACTTC

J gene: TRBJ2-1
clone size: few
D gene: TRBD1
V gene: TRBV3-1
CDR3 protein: CASSLGQGQVNEQFF
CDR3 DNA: TGTGCCAGCAGCCTGGGACAGGGGCAAGTAAATGAGCAGTTCTTC

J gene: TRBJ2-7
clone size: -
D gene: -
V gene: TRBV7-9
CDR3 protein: CASSPSRDPYEQYF
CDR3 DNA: TGTGCCAGCAGCCCCTCCCGGGACCCCTACGAGCAGTACTTC

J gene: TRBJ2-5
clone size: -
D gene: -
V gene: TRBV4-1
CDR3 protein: CASSQPGMGETQYF
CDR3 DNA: TGCGCCAGCAGCCAACCAGGGATGGGAGAGACCCAGTACTTC

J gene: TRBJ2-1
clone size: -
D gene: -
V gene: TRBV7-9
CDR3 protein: CASSFAVFYNEQFF
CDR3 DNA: TGTGCCAGCAGCTTCGCCGTTTTCTACAATGAGCAGTTCTTC

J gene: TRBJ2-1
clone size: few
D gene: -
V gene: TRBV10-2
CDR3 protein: CASSESWGEEPNEQFF
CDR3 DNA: TGCGCCAGCAGTGAGTCGTGGGGGGAGGAACCCAATGAGCAGTTCTTC

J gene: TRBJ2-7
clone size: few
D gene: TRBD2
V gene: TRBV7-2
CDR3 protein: CASSPAGGQLEQYF
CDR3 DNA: TGTGCCAGCAGCCCCGCGGGAGGTCAGCTTGAGCAGTACTTC

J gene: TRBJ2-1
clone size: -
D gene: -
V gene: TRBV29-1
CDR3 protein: CSVEAQGKFNEQFF
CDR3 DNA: TGCAGCGTTGAGGCTCAGGGGAAGTTCAATGAGCAGTTCTTC

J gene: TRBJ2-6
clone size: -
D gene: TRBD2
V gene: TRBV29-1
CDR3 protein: CSVAGGSGANVLTF
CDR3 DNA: TGCAGCGTGGCGGGAGGCTCTGGGGCCAACGTCCTGACTTTC

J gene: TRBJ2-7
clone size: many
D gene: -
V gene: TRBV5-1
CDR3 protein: CASRRSEGNEQYF
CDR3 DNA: TGCGCCAGCAGAAGAAGTGAGGGGAACGAGCAGTACTTC

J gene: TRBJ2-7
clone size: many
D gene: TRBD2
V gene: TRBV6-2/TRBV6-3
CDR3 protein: CASSSPLERGAYEQYF
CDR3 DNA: TGTGCCAGCAGTTCCCCCCTGGAGCGGGGGGCCTACGAGCAGTACTTC

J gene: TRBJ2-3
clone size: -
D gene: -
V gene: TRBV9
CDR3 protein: CASSAGGGWTDTQYF
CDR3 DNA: TGTGCCAGCAGCGCAGGGGGGGGCTGGACAGATACGCAGTATTTT

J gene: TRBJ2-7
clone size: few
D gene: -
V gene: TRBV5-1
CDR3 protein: CASSLVGASYEQYF
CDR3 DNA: TGCGCCAGCAGCTTGGTAGGGGCCTCCTACGAGCAGTACTTC

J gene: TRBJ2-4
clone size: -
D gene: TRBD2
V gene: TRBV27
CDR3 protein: CASSRPTSGRGNIQYF
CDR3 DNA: TGTGCCAGCAGCCGACCGACTAGCGGGAGAGGAAACATTCAGTACTTC

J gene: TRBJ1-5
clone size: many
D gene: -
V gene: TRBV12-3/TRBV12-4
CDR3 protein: CASRTDQPQHF
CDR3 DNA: TGTGCCAGCAGGACCGATCAGCCCCAGCATTTT

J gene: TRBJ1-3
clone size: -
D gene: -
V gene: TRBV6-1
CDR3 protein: CASKISISGNTIYF
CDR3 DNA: TGTGCCAGCAAGATCTCGATCTCTGGAAACACCATATATTTT

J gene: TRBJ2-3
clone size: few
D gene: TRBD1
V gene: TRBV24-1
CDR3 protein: CATSEAGQGFTDTQYF
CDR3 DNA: TGTGCCACCAGTGAAGCGGGACAGGGATTCACAGATACGCAGTATTTT

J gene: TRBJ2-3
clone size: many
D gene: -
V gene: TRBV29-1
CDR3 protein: CSVAGGRNTDTQYF
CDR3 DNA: TGCAGCGTTGCGGGGGGCCGAAACACGGATACGCAGTATTTT

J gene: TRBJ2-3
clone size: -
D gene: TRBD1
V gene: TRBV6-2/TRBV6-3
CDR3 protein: CASSQDRGRATDTQYF
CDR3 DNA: TGTGCCAGCAGTCAAGACAGGGGGCGCGCCACAGATACGCAGTATTTT

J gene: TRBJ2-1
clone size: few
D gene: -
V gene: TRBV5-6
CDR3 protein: CASSLIVQSSYNEQFF
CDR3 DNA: TGTGCCAGCAGCTTGATAGTTCAGAGCTCCTACAATGAGCAGTTCTTC

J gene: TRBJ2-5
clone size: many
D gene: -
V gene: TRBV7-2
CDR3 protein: CASSRDRQETQYF
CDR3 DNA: TGTGCCAGCAGCCGCGACAGGCAAGAGACCCAGTACTTC

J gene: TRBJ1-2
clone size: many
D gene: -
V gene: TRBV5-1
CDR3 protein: CASSLWPGDGYTF
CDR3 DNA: TGCGCCAGCAGCCTCTGGCCGGGCGATGGCTACACCTTC

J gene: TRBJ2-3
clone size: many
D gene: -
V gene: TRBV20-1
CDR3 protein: CSARDADTQYF
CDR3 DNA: TGCAGTGCTAGAGACGCAGATACGCAGTATTTT

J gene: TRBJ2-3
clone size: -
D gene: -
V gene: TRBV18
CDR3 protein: CASSPPSTVGTDTQYF
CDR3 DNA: TGTGCCAGCTCACCACCTTCGACCGTCGGAACAGATACGCAGTATTTT

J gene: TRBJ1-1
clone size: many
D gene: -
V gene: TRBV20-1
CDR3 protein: CSAPNMNTEAFF
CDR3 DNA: TGCAGTGCTCCCAACATGAACACTGAAGCTTTCTTT

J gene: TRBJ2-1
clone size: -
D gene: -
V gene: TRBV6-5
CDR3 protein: CASSYEGGPNEQFF
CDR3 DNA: TGTGCCAGCAGTTATGAGGGGGGGCCGAATGAGCAGTTCTTC

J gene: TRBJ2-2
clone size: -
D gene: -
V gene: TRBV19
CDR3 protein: CASSIRGLDTGELFF
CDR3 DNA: TGTGCCAGTAGTATACGGGGATTAGACACCGGGGAGCTGTTTTTT

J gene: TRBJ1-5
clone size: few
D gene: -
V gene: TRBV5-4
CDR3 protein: CASSLGGEIGQPQHF
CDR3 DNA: TGTGCCAGCAGCTTGGGGGGGGAAATTGGTCAGCCCCAGCATTTT

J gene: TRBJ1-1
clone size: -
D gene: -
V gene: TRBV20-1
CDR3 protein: CSASQGPGSTEAFF
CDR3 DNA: TGCAGTGCTAGTCAAGGACCCGGGAGCACTGAAGCTTTCTTT

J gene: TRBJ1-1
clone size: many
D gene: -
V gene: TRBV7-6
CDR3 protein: CASSFSVNTEAFF
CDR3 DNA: TGTGCCAGCAGCTTCTCCGTGAACACTGAAGCTTTCTTT